This T cell receptor beta chain was profiled in a study of response to subunit inactivated influenza vaccine. Broader study findings: Few additional T cells are recruited per seasonal influenza vaccination, authors suggested.

Concerning this clonotype itself: Its antigen is unidentified.

Each CDR3 protein is one row after TCRdb ran MiXCR on the RT-PCR reads. The table lists over 650,000 distinct CDR3 sequences, under 20% of them singletons. In germline, CDR1 is DFQATT, CDR2 SNEGSKA (reference sequence). This CDR3 is 15 amino acids long. Trimming took off 5 bases at V and 2 bases at J, with 18 bases between the two ends. The sequence came from a man between 45 and 60 years old who received an inactivated influenza vaccine. The sample in question was PBMCs from blood, obtained roughly 5 days after vaccination. The rearrangement uses TRBV20-1 and TRBJ2-5; D is uncertain. CDR3 residues: CSAVRPDGKQETQYF. DNA for the CDR3: TGCAGTGCTGTTCGCCCAGACGGAAAACAAGAGACCCAGTACTTC.